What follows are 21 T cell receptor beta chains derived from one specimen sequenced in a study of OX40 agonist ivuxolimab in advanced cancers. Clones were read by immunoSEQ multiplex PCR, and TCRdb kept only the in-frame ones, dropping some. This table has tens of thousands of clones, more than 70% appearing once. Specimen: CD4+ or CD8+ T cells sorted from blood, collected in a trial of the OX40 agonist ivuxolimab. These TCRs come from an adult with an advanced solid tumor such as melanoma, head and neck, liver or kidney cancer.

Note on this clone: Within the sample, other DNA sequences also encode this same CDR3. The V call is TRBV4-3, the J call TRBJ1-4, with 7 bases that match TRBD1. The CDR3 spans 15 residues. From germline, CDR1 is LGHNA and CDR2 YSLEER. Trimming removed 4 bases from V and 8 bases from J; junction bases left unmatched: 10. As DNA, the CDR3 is TGCGCCAGCAGCCTAGTAGACAGGGACGAGGAAAAACTGTTTTTT. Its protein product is CASSLVDRDEEKLFF.

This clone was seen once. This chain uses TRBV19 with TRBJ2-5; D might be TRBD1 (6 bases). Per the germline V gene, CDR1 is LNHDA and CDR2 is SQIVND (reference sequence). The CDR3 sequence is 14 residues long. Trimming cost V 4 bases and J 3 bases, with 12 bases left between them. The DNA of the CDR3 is TGTGCCAGTAGTAGAACAGGGAGCAAAGAGACCCAGTACTTC. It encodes CASSRTGSKETQYF.

Written as DNA, the CDR3 is TGCGCCAGCAGCCAAGAAGATCCCCGAGGGACAGACGCCTACGAGCAGTACTTC. Translating gives CASSQEDPRGTDAYEQYF. The V gene is TRBV4-3, the J gene TRBJ2-7; 7 bases agree with TRBD1. The V gene end was trimmed by 0 bases and the J gene end by 2 bases; junction bases not matched to a gene: 13. The CDR3 is 18 residues long. Germline loops: CDR1 LGHNA, CDR2 YSLEER.

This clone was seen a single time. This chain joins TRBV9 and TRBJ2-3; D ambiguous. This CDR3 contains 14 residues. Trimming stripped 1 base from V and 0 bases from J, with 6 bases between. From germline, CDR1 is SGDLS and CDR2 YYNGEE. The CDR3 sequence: CASSVMGSTDTQYF. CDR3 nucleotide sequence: TGTGCCAGCAGCGTAATGGGGAGCACAGATACGCAGTATTTT.

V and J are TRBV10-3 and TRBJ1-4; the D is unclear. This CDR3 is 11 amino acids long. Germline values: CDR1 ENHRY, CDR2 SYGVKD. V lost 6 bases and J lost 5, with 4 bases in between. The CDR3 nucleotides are TGTGCCATCAGCGAGAATGAAAAACTGTTTTTT. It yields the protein CAISENEKLFF.

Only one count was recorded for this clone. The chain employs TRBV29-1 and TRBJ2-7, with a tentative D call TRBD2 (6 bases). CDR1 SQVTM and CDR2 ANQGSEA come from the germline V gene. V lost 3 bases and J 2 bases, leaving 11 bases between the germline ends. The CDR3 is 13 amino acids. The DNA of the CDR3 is TGCAGCGTTGAGGGGGGAACTCCCTACGAGCAGTACTTC. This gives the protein CSVEGGTPYEQYF.

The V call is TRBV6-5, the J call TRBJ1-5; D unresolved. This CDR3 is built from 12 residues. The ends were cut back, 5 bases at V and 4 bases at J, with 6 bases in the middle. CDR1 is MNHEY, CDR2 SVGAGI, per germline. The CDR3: CASSPPNQPQHF. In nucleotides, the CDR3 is TGTGCCAGCAGTCCGCCTAATCAGCCCCAGCATTTT.

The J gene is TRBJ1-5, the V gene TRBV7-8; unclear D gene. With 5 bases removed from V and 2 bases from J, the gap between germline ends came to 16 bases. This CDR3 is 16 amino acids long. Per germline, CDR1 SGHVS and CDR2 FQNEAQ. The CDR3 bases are TGTGCCAGCAGCCCGGGAGTCTGGATCGGCAATCAGCCCCAGCATTTT. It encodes CASSPGVWIGNQPQHF.

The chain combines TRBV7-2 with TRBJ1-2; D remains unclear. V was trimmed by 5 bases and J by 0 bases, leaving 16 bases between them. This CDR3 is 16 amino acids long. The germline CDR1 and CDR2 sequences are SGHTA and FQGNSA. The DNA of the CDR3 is TGTGCCAGCAGCCGGAGGGTGGCGGGTACTAACTATGGCTACACCTTC. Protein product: CASSRRVAGTNYGYTF.

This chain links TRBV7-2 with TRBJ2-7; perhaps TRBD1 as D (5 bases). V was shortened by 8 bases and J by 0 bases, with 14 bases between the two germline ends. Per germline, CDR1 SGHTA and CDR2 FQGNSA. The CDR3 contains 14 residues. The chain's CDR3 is CASASKTVSYEQYF. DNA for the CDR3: TGTGCCAGCGCATCAAAGACAGTCTCCTACGAGCAGTACTTC.

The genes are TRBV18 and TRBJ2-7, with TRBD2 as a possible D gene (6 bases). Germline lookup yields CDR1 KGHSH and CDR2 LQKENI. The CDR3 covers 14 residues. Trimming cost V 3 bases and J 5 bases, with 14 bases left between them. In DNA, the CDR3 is TGTGCCAGCTCACCGGGAGGAGTGGTCCACGAGCAGTACTTC. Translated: CASSPGGVVHEQYF. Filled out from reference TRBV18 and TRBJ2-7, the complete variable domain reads NAGVMQNPRHLVRRRGQEARLRCSPMKGHSHVYWYRQLPEEGLKFMVYLQKENIIDESGMPKERFSAEFPKEGPSILRIQQVVRGDSAAYFCASSPGGVVHEQYFGPGTRLTVT.

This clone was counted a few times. The CDR3 region is CASTPNPGNSPLHF. The CDR3 DNA is TGTGCCAGCACCCCGAACCCAGGGAATTCACCCCTCCACTTT. This chain links TRBV6-4 with TRBJ1-6; D may be TRBD1 (5 bases). Looked up from germline, CDR1 is MRHNA and CDR2 is SNTAGT. This CDR3 is built from 14 residues. With 7 bases removed from V and 7 bases from J, the gap between germline ends came to 14 bases.

CDR3 in amino acids: CASTGTDNEKLFF. CDR3 sequence (DNA): TGTGCCTCTACAGGGACAGACAATGAAAAACTGTTTTTT. This rearrangement joins TRBV6-1 to TRBJ1-4; 7 nucleotides align to TRBD1. The CDR3 runs to 13 residues. Looked up from germline, CDR1 is MNHNS and CDR2 is SASEGT. Trimming at V came to 11 bases and at J to 5 bases, leaving 8 bases not matched to a gene.

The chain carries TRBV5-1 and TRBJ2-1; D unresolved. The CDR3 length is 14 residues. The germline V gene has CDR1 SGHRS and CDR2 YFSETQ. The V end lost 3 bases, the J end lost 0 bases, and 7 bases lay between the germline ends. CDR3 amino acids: CASSSGDSYNEQFF. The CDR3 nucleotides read TGCGCCAGCAGCTCCGGTGACTCCTACAATGAGCAGTTCTTC.

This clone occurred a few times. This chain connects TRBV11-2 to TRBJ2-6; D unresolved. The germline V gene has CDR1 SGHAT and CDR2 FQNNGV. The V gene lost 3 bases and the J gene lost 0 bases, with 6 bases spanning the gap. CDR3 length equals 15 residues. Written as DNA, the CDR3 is TGTGCCAGCAGCTTTTTTTACTCTGGGGCCAACGTCCTGACTTTC. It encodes CASSFFYSGANVLTF. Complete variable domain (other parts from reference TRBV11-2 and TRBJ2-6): EAGVAQSPRYKIIEKRQSVAFWCNPISGHATLYWYQQILGQGPKLLIQFQNNGVVDDSQLPKDRFSAERLKGVDSTLKIQPAKLEDSAVYLCASSFFYSGANVLTFGAGSRLTVL.

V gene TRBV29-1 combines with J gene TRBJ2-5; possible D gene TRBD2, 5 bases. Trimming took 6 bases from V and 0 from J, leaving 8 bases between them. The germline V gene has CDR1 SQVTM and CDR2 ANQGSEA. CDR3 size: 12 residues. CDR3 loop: CSVGLHQETQYF. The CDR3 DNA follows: TGCAGCGTAGGACTCCACCAAGAGACCCAGTACTTC.

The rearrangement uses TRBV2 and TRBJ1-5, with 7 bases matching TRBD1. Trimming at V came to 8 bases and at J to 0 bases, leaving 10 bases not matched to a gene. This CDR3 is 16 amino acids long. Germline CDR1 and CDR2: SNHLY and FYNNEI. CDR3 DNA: TGTGCCAGCGAGGGGGCAACCATTTATAGCAATCAGCCCCAGCATTTT. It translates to CASEGATIYSNQPQHF.

Here the CDR3 reads CASSILGLAGGSNEQFF. CDR3 DNA: TGTGCCAGTAGTATTCTAGGACTAGCGGGGGGTAGCAATGAGCAGTTCTTC. This sequence joins TRBV19 and TRBJ2-1; TRBD2 agrees at 14 bases. The V gene end was trimmed by 3 bases and the J gene end by 6 bases; junction bases not matched to a gene: 7. Germline CDR1 is LNHDA and CDR2 is SQIVND (reference sequence). CDR3 length equals 17 residues.

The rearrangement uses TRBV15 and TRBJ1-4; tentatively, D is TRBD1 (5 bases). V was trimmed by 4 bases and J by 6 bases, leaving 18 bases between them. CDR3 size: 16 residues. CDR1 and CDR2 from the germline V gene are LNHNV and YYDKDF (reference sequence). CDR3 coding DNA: TGTGCCACCAGCAAGATTACTCGGGGGGACGATGAAAAACTGTTTTTT. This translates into CATSKITRGDDEKLFF.

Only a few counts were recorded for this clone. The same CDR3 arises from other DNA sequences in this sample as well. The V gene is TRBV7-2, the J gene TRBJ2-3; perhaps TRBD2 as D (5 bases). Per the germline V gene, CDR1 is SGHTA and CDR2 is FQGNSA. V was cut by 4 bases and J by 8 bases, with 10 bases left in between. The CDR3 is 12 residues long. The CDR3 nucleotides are TGTGCCAGCAGCTCCAGAGGAGGTACGCAGTATTTT. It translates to CASSSRGGTQYF.

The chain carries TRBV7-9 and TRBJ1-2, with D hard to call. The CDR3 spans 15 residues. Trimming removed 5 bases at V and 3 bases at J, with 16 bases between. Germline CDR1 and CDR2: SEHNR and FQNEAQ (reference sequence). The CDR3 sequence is CASSQDYRQDYGYTF. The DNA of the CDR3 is TGTGCCAGCAGCCAAGATTATCGGCAGGACTATGGCTACACCTTC.